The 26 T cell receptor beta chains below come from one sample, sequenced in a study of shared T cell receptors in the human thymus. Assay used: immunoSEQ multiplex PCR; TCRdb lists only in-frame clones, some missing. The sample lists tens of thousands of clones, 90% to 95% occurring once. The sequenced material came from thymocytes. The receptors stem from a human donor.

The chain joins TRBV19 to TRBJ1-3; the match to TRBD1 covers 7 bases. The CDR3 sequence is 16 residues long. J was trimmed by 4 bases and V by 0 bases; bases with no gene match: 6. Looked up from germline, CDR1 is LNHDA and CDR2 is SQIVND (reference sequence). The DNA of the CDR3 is TGTGCCAGTAGTATAGATAAGACAGGGCCCGGAAACACCATATATTTT. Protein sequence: CASSIDKTGPGNTIYF.

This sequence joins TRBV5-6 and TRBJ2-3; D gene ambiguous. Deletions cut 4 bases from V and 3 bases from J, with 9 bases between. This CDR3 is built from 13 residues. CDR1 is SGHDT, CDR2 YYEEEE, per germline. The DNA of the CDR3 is TGTGCCAGCAGCAATAAACGGACAGATACGCAGTATTTT. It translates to CASSNKRTDTQYF. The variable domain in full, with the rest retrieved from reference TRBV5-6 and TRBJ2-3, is DAGVTQSPTHLIKTRGQQVTLRCSPKSGHDTVSWYQQALGQGPQFIFQYYEEEERQRGNFPDRFSGHQFPNYSSELNVNALLLGDSALYLCASSNKRTDTQYFGPGTRLTVL.

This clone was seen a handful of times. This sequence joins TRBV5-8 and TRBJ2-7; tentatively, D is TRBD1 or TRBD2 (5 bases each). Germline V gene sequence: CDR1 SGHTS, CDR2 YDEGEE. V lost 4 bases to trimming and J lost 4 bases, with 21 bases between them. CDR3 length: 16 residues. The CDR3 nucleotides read TGTGCCAGCAGCGGAAAATATTGGGGGTGCGCATACGAGCAGTACTTC. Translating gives CASSGKYWGCAYEQYF.

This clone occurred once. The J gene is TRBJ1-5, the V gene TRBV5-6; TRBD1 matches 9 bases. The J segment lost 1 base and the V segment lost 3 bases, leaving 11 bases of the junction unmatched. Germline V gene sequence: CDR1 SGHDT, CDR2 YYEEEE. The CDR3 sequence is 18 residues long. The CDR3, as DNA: TGTGCCAGCAGCTCCTCTGACAGGGGGGTGGGGAGCAATCAGCCCCAGCATTTT. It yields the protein CASSSSDRGVGSNQPQHF.

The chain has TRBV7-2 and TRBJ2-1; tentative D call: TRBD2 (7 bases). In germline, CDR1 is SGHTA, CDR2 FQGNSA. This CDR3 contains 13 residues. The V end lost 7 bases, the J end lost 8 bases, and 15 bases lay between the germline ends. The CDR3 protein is CASNGPGGHEQFF. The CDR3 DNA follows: TGTGCCAGCAACGGACCGGGGGGCCATGAGCAGTTCTTC.

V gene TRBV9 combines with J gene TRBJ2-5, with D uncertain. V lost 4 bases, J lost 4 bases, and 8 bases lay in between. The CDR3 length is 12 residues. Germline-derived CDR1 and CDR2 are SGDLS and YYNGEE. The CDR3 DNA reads TGTGCCAGCAGCCACCCGACAGAGACCCAGTACTTC. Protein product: CASSHPTETQYF.

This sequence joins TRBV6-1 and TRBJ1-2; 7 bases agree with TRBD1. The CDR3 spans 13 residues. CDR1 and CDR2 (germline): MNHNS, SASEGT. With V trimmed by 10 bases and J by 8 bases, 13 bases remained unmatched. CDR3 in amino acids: CAIYRDRARGYTF. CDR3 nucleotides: TGTGCCATCTACCGAGACAGGGCCCGAGGCTACACCTTC.

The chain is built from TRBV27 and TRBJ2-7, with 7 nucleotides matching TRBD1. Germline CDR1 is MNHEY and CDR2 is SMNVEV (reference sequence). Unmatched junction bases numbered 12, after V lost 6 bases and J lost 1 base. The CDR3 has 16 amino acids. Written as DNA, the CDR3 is TGTGCCAGCAGGTACCTTCCGGGACAGAAATCCTACGAGCAGTACTTC. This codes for CASRYLPGQKSYEQYF.

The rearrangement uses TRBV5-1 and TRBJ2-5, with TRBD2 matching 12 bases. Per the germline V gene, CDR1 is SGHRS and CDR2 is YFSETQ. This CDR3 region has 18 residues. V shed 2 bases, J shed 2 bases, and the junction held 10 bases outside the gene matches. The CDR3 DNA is TGCGCCAGCAGCTTCGGTACTAGCGGGGGGCCCCCACAAGAGACCCAGTACTTC. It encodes CASSFGTSGGPPQETQYF.

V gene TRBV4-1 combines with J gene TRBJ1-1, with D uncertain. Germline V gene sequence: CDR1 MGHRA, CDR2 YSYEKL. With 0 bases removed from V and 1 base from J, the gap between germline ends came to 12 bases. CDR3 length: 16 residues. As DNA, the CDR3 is TGCGCCAGCAGCCAAGATGGTGGGCAACCGAACACTGAAGCTTTCTTT. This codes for CASSQDGGQPNTEAFF.

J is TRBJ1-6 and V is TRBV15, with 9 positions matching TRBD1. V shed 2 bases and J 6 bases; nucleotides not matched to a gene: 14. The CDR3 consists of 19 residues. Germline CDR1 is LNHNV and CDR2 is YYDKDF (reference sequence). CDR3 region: CATSRPNTGTGMPNSPLHF. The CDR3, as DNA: TGTGCCACCAGCAGACCTAATACCGGGACAGGGATGCCTAATTCACCCCTCCACTTT.

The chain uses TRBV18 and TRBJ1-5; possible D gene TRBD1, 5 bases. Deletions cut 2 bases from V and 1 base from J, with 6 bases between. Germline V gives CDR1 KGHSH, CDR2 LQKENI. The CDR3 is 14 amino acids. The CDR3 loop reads CASSPDRSNQPQHF. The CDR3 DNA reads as TGTGCCAGCTCACCAGACAGAAGCAATCAGCCCCAGCATTTT.

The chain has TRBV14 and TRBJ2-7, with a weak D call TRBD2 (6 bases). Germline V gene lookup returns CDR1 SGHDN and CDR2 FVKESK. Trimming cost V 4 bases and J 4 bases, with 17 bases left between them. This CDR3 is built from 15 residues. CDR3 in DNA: TGTGCCAGCAGCCCGAGGGAGGACAACGTTTACGAGCAGTACTTC. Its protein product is CASSPREDNVYEQYF.

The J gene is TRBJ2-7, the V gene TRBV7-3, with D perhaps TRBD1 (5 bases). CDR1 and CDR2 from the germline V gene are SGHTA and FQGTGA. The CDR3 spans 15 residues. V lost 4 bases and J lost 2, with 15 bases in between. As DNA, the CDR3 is TGTGCCAGCAGCTCCAGGTTGGGGCCCACCTACGAGCAGTACTTC. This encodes CASSSRLGPTYEQYF.

Here the CDR3 reads CASSMAGSSPLHF. The CDR3, as DNA: TGTGCCAGTAGTATGGCAGGCAGTTCACCCCTCCACTTT. The rearrangement uses TRBV19 and TRBJ1-6; D is ambiguous. With 3 bases removed from V and 9 bases from J, the gap between germline ends came to 9 bases. CDR1 is LNHDA, CDR2 SQIVND, per germline (reference sequence). The CDR3 runs to 13 residues.

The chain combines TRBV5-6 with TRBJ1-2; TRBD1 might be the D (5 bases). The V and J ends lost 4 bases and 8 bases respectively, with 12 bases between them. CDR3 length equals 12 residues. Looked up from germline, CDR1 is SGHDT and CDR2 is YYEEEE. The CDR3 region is CASSAQGWGYTF. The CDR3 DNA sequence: TGTGCCAGCAGCGCCCAGGGTTGGGGCTACACCTTC.

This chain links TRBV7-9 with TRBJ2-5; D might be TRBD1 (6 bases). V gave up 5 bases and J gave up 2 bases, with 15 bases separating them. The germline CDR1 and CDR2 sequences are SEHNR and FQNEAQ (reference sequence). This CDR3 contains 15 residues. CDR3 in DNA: TGTGCCAGCAGCCCCATGAGGGGGAAACAAGAGACCCAGTACTTC. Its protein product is CASSPMRGKQETQYF.

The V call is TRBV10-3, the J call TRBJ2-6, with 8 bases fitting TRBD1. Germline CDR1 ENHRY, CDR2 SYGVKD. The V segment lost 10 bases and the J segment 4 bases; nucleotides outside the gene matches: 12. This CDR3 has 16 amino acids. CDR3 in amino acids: CATEDRVWGGANVLTF. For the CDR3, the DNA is TGTGCCACGGAGGACAGGGTCTGGGGAGGGGCCAACGTCCTGACTTTC.

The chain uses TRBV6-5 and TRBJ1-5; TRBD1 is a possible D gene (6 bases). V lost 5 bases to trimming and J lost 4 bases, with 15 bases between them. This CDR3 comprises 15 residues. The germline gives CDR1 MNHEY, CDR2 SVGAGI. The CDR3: CASSPLRDTNQPQHF. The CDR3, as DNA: TGTGCCAGCAGTCCCCTTAGGGACACAAATCAGCCCCAGCATTTT.

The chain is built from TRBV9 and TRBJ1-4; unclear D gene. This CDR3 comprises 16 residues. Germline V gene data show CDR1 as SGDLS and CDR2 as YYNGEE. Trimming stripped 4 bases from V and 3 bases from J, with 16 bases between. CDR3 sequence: CASSPNTWHANEKLFF. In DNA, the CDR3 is TGTGCCAGCAGCCCGAACACATGGCATGCTAATGAAAAACTGTTTTTT.

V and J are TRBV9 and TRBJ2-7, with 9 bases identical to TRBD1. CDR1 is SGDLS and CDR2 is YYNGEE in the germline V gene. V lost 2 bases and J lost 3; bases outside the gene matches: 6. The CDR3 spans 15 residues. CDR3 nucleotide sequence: TGTGCCAGCAGCGTCGAACAGGGGGCAGTCTACGAGCAGTACTTC. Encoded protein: CASSVEQGAVYEQYF.

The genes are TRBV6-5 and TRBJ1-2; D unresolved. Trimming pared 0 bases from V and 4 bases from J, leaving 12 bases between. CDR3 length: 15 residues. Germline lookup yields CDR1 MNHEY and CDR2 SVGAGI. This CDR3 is CASSYSKFRGYGYTF. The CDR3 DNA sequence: TGTGCCAGCAGTTACTCGAAGTTCCGCGGCTATGGCTACACCTTC.

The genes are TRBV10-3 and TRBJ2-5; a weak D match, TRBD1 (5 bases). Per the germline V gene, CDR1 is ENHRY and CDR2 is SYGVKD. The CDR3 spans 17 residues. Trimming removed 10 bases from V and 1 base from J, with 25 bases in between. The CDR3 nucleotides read TGTGCCACCGGGCGAGAGACAGCCGGTTGGCTCCAAGAGACCCAGTACTTC. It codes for CATGRETAGWLQETQYF.

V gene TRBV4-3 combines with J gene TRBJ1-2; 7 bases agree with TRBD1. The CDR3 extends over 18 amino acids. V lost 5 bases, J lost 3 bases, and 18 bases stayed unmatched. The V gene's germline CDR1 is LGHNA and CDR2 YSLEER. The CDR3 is CASSKWHRDRRPHYGYTF. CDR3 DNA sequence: TGCGCCAGCAGCAAATGGCACCGGGACAGAAGACCTCACTATGGCTACACCTTC.

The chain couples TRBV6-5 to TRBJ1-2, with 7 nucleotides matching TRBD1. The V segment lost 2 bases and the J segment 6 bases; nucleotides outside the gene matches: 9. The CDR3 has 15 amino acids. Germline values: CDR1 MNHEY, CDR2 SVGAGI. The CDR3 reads CASSYLWRGRHGYTF. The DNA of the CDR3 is TGTGCCAGCAGTTACCTTTGGAGGGGGCGACATGGCTACACCTTC.

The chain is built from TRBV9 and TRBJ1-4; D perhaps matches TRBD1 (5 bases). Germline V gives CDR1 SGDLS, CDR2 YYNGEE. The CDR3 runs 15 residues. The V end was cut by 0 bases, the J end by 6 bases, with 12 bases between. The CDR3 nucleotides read TGTGCCAGCAGCGTAGAGGGACGCAAGGATGAAAAACTGTTTTTT. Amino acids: CASSVEGRKDEKLFF.